This T cell receptor (beta chain) is drawn from a study of T cells in Graves' hyperthyroidism and ophthalmopathy. Trimming took off 0 bases at V and 5 bases at J, with 13 bases between the two ends. This CDR3 is built from 16 residues. Germline CDR1 and CDR2: MNHEY and SVGAGI. TCR beta CDR3 region amplification was performed from RNA transcripts. Carried out on the TCR CDR3, a first-round RT-PCR used the HTBI primer set. MiXCR, applied by TCRdb to the multiplex PCR reads, yields one record per CDR3 protein. The data contain approximately 610,000 distinct CDR3 sequences, under 15% of them singletons. The J gene is TRBJ1-4, the V gene TRBV6-5; D call uncertain. This TCR was sampled from a woman between 40 and 50 years old with Graves' ophthalmopathy. The sequenced material came from blood. The CDR3 bases are TGTGCCAGCAGTTACTCCGATCCTAGGTCCAATGAAAAACTGTTTTTT. Protein product: CASSYSDPRSNEKLFF.